The 9 T cell receptor beta chains listed next were all sequenced from one sample in a study of blood T cell repertoires in COVID-19. Clones were sequenced by immunoSEQ multiplex PCR, and TCRdb holds only the in-frame ones, with some missing. The sample includes approximately 240,000 clones, 83% seen only once; the top ten take 1.3%. The specimen sequenced was peripheral blood. Receptors were obtained from a woman in her 30s with COVID-19, enrolled during active disease.

V and J are TRBV5-4 and TRBJ1-4; D is possibly TRBD1 (5 bases). Germline V gene lookup returns CDR1 SGHNT and CDR2 YYREEE (reference sequence). This CDR3 is built from 15 residues. V lost 4 bases, J lost 6 bases, and 16 bases lay in between. CDR3 DNA: TGTGCCAGCAGCCTGGGTGGGGGGGTCGATGAAAAACTGTTTTTT. This sequence encodes CASSLGGGVDEKLFF.

This clone was seen only once. The rearrangement links TRBV11-3 to TRBJ2-2; possibly TRBD2 for D (6 bases). CDR1 and CDR2 (germline): SGHNT, YENEEA. The CDR3 has 14 residues. Trimming took 3 bases from V and 1 from J, leaving 6 bases between them. The CDR3 DNA follows: TGTGCCAGCAGCTTTAGCGGGAACACCGGGGAGCTGTTTTTT. Translated, it gives CASSFSGNTGELFF.

This clone was detected only once. The same CDR3 arises from other DNA sequences in this sample as well. This chain uses TRBV5-6 with TRBJ2-7; 10 bases match TRBD1. Germline CDR1 is SGHDT and CDR2 is YYEEEE. The CDR3 is made up of 14 amino acids. Trimming at V came to 5 bases and at J to 6 bases, leaving 8 bases not matched to a gene. The CDR3 region is CASSLPGQGSEQYF. CDR3 in DNA: TGTGCCAGCAGTCTTCCGGGACAGGGGAGCGAGCAGTACTTC.

The chain links TRBV6-6 to TRBJ1-1; 8 nucleotides line up with TRBD1. Trimming took 7 bases from V and 6 from J; bases not matched to a gene: 7. The CDR3 consists of 13 residues. Germline CDR1 is MNHNY and CDR2 is SVGAGI (reference sequence). For the CDR3, the DNA is TGTGCCAGCAAGTGGGACAGGCTCTCTGAAGCTTTCTTT. Translating gives CASKWDRLSEAFF.

This chain links TRBV18 with TRBJ1-1, with D tentatively TRBD1 (6 bases). The CDR3 runs to 14 residues. Germline CDR1 is KGHSH and CDR2 is LQKENI. Trimming removed 4 bases from V and 3 bases from J, with 12 bases in between. The CDR3 reads CASSRTRQDTEAFF. Written as DNA, the CDR3 is TGTGCCAGCTCACGGACAAGACAGGACACTGAAGCTTTCTTT.

This chain's CDR3 is CASSQERAPEAFF. The CDR3 region has the DNA TGCGCCAGCAGCCAAGAAAGAGCACCTGAAGCTTTCTTT. J is TRBJ1-1 and V is TRBV4-1, with unresolved D. The V and J ends lost 0 bases and 6 bases respectively, with 8 bases between them. The CDR3 runs 13 residues. Germline values: CDR1 MGHRA, CDR2 YSYEKL.

The rearrangement uses TRBV6-6 and TRBJ1-3; D is ambiguous. This CDR3 has 14 amino acids. The V gene lost 0 bases and the J gene lost 8 bases, with 11 bases spanning the gap. Germline V gene data show CDR1 as MNHNY and CDR2 as SVGAGI (reference sequence). The CDR3 reads CASSYSRPRDTIYF. DNA for the CDR3: TGTGCCAGCAGTTACTCTAGGCCTCGGGACACCATATATTTT.

This chain connects TRBV4-1 to TRBJ2-7; TRBD1 is a possible D gene (6 bases). Germline CDR1 reads MGHRA; CDR2 reads YSYEKL. CDR3 size: 15 residues. The ends were cut back, 4 bases at V and 4 bases at J, with 17 bases in the middle. The CDR3 nucleotides are TGCGCCAGCAGCCTAGACGGGGCCCAGGGGTACGAGCAGTACTTC. Amino acids: CASSLDGAQGYEQYF.

This chain uses TRBV30 with TRBJ1-1; D is ambiguous. V lost 5 bases and J lost 1, with 11 bases in between. This CDR3 spans 13 amino acids. Germline values: CDR1 GTSNPN, CDR2 SVGIG (reference sequence). The CDR3 DNA sequence: TGTGCCTGGTTTTCATCTAAGAACACTGAAGCTTTCTTT. Its translation: CAWFSSKNTEAFF.